Following are 2 T cell receptor beta chains from one sample sequenced in a study of identical twins. TCRdb called the 5' RACE reads again in MiXCR, with one record for every CDR3 protein. The table lists some 710,000 distinct CDR3 sequences, approximately 6.1% of them singletons, with around 1.7% in the top ten. Specimen: naive T cells sorted from blood. The receptors stem from a man aged 18 to 30 in good health.

This sequence joins TRBV4-3 and TRBJ2-7, with D possibly being TRBD1 (6 bases). Germline V gene lookup returns CDR1 LGHNA and CDR2 YSLEER. Trimming pared 2 bases from V and 4 bases from J, leaving 12 bases between. This CDR3 spans 14 amino acids. CDR3 nucleotide sequence: TGCGCCAGCAGCCAACAGGAAGGGGGTTACGAGCAGTACTTC. Translated, it gives CASSQQEGGYEQYF.

This clonotype was observed at least ten times. This chain joins TRBV7-2 and TRBJ1-1; D gene uncertain. The germline V and J ends were trimmed by 3 bases and 3 bases, with 8 bases remaining between them. This CDR3 has 13 residues. The germline gives CDR1 SGHTA, CDR2 FQGNSA. The CDR3 DNA sequence: TGTGCCAGCAGCTTGGTGGTCCACACTGAAGCTTTCTTT. Protein sequence: CASSLVVHTEAFF.